This TCR beta chain was retrieved from a study of vaccination and CD4 T cells after COVID-19. Whole-study context: Convalescent donors were composed of six males and four females, of whom two were Hispanic. As their vaccination, participants received two doses of either BNT162b2 or mRNA-1273 vaccine. In culture, cells were exposed to overlapping spike peptides from SARS-CoV-2, HCoV-NL63, HCoV-OC43 and HCoV-229E.

In regard to this clonotype: What it binds is not known.

Study results and limitations: Vaccine-specific clones numbering 304 of 307 showed spike mono-reactivity in convalescent patients.

The CDR3 runs 17 residues. Trimming took off 1 base at V and 3 bases at J, with 16 bases between the two ends. Germline V gene data show CDR1 as MGHRA and CDR2 as YSYEKL. The Oncomine TCR Beta short-read assay sequenced DNA from cultured CD4+ T cells. TCRdb recomputed calls from the PCR reads with MiXCR, one row per CDR3 protein. The profile shows about 20,000 distinct CDR3 sequences, about 45% of them singletons. Treatment indicated: roughly 10-day PBMC culture with coronavirus spike peptide pools or control peptides (ViraFEST assay). The chain recombines TRBV4-1 with TRBJ1-5; D call uncertain. The sample comprised CD4+ T cells from blood, cultured in vitro. The clonotype comes from a human donor who had recovered from COVID-19. CDR3 DNA sequence: TGCGCCAGCAGCCAAGTTATCCTCGGCAGACACAATCAGCCCCAGCATTTT. It is translated as CASSQVILGRHNQPQHF.